Presented here are 4 T cell receptor beta chains from one specimen sequenced in a study of CD8 T cells in ankylosing spondylitis. TCRdb re-called the 5' RACE reads with MiXCR, one entry per CDR3 protein. The repertoire holds 110,000 to 150,000 distinct CDR3 sequences, with 7% to 10% as singletons. The sequencing input was synovial fluid, either unsorted or a sorted T cell fraction (not recorded which). All receptors derive from a male donor with ankylosing spondylitis.

This clonotype was seen at least ten times. J is TRBJ2-7 and V is TRBV5-1, with a possible D match to TRBD1 (5 bases). CDR1 is SGHRS, CDR2 YFSETQ, per germline. The V and J ends lost 2 bases and 2 bases respectively, with 11 bases between them. The CDR3 loop spans 14 amino acids. The DNA of the CDR3 is TGCGCCAGCAGCTTAAGTCCCAGGGCCTACGAGCAGTACTTC. Its protein product is CASSLSPRAYEQYF.

The chain uses TRBV7-6 and TRBJ1-6, with D possibly TRBD1 on 5 matching bases. Germline values: CDR1 SGHVS, CDR2 FNYEAQ. The length of the CDR3 is 16 residues. Deletions cut 0 bases from V and 8 bases from J, with 14 bases between. CDR3 region: CASSLAGTARHSPLHF. As DNA, the CDR3 is TGTGCCAGCAGCTTAGCAGGGACGGCAAGACATTCACCCCTCCACTTT.

This clonotype was seen ten or more times. The V and J genes are TRBV12-3 or TRBV12-4 and TRBJ2-2, with TRBD1 as a possible D gene (5 bases). The CDR3 sequence is 14 residues long. Trimming left V 4 bases short and J 4 bases short, with 10 bases between. CDR3 sequence: CASSSRVPTGELFF. In DNA, the CDR3 is TGTGCCAGCAGTTCCAGGGTCCCCACCGGGGAGCTGTTTTTT.

This clonotype has ten or more counts. The CDR3 DNA follows: TGTGCCAGCAGCTTGGGACTCTTGAGCAATCAGCCCCAGCATTTT. It codes for CASSLGLLSNQPQHF. The chain carries TRBV7-2 and TRBJ1-5, with D possibly matching TRBD1 (5 bases). Germline CDR1 is SGHTA and CDR2 is FQGNSA. The CDR3 is 15 amino acids. V lost 3 bases and J lost 1, with 10 bases in between. The variable domain in full, completed from reference TRBV7-2 and TRBJ1-5, reads GAGVSQSPSNKVTEKGKDVELRCDPISGHTALYWYRQSLGQGLEFLIYFQGNSAPDKSGLPSDRFSAERTGGSVSTLTIQRTQQEDSAVYLCASSLGLLSNQPQHFGDGTRLSIL.